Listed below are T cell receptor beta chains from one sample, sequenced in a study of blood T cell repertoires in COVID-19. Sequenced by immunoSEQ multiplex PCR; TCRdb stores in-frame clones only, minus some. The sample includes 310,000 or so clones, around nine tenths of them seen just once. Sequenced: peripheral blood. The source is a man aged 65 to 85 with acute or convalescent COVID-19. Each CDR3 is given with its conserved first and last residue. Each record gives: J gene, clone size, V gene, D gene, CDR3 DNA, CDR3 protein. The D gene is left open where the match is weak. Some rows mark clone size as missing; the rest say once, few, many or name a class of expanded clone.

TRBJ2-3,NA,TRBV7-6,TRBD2,TGTGCCAGCAGCTTAGAGCTAGCGGGGACGGGAGATACGCAGTATTTT,CASSLELAGTGDTQYF
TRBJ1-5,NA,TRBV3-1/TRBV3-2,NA,TGTGCCAGCAGTCAATTCTCAACAGTTCAGCCCCAGCATTTT,CASSQFSTVQPQHF
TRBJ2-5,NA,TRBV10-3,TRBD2,TGTGCCACGACCGGGACTAGTGTGGCGTCGGAGACCCAGTACTTC,CATTGTSVASETQYF
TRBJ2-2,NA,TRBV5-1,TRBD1,TGCGCCAGCAGCAGCCGGACAGGGGACACCGGGGAGCTGTTTTTT,CASSSRTGDTGELFF
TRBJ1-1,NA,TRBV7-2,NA,TGTGCCAGCAGCTTAGAAGGCAGGGGATGGAAGACTGAAGCTTTCTTT,CASSLEGRGWKTEAFF
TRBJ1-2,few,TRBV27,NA,TGTGCCAGCAGTTCCTCTTCGTTGACAAGAGGCTACACCTTC,CASSSSSLTRGYTF
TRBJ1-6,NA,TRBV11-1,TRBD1,TGTGCCAGCAGCTACACGGGACAGGGTGACTCACCCCTCCACTTT,CASSYTGQGDSPLHF
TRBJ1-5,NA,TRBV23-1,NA,TGCGCCAGCAGTCCTCACCCTCCGACAGGTTATAGCAATCAGCCCCAGCATTTT,CASSPHPPTGYSNQPQHF
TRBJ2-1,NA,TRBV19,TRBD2,TGTGCCAGTAGTATAGGTCTAGCGGTATACAATGAGCAGTTCTTC,CASSIGLAVYNEQFF
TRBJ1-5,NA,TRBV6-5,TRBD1,TGTGCCAGCAGCCCGAGGACAGGGAGGCAGCCCCAGCATTTT,CASSPRTGRQPQHF
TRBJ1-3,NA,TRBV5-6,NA,TGTGCCAGCAGCCGGAGACAGACCTCTGGAAACACCATATATTTT,CASSRRQTSGNTIYF
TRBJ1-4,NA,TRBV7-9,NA,TGTGCCAGCAGCTTGATCCGGGGTGGGCCTAATGAAAAACTGTTTTTT,CASSLIRGGPNEKLFF
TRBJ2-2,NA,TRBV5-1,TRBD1,TGCGCCAGCAGCGTGGACAGGGGAACCGGGGAGCTGTTTTTT,CASSVDRGTGELFF
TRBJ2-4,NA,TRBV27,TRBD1,TGTGCCATTGGACAGGAGAGCCCCAAAAACATTCAGTACTTC,CAIGQESPKNIQYF
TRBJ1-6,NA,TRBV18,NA,TGTGCCAGCTCACGGTCTGATCTCAAGGTCCCAGGCACCCTCCACTTT,CASSRSDLKVPGTLHF
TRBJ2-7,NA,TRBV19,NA,TGTGCCAGTAGTTCCCTTGGGGGGAACATCTACGAGCAGTACTTC,CASSSLGGNIYEQYF
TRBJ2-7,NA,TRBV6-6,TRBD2,TGTGCCAGCAGTCGGGTAGCGGGAGTTGGCTACGAGCAGTACTTC,CASSRVAGVGYEQYF
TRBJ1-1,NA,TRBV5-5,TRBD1,TGTGCCAGCAGCTTGACAGGGGACACTGAAGCTTTCTTT,CASSLTGDTEAFF
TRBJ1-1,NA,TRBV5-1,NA,TGCGCCAGCAGCTTGGGAGAGTCTTACACTGAAGCTTTCTTT,CASSLGESYTEAFF
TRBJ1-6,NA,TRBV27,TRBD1,TGTGCCACCCGCCCGACAGGGGCCTATAATTCACCCCTCCACTTT,CATRPTGAYNSPLHF
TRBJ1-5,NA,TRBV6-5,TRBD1,TGTGCCGCCAACACAGGGGGCAATCAGCCCCAGCATTTT,CAANTGGNQPQHF
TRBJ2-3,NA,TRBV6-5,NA,TGTGCCAGCATGGAGGGCCCCACAGATACGCAGTATTTT,CASMEGPTDTQYF
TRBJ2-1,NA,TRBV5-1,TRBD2,TGCGCCAGCAGCCTTCCAAGGACTAGCGGGAACAATGAGCAGTTCTTC,CASSLPRTSGNNEQFF
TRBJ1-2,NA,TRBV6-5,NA,TGTGCCAGCAGTTACTCGACAATAGGGGATGGCTACACCTTC,CASSYSTIGDGYTF
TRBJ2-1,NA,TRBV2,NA,TGTGCCAGCAGTGTGGGGGGAGAGCAGTTCTTC,CASSVGGEQFF
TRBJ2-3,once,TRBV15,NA,TGTGCCACCGGCCGTAGCGGAGTAAGCACAGATACGCAGTATTTT,CATGRSGVSTDTQYF
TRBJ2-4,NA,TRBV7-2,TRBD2,TGTGCCAGCAGCCCCTGGAACCGGGAGGAGTCAGAAAACATTCAGTACTTC,CASSPWNREESENIQYF
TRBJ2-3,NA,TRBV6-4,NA,TGTGCCATTACCGGGGGAGTGCCCACAGATACGCAGTATTTT,CAITGGVPTDTQYF
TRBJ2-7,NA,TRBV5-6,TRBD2,TGTGCCAGCAGCCGGCTAGCGGGGCCCATGGAGCAGTACTTC,CASSRLAGPMEQYF
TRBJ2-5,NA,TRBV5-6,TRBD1,TGTGCCAGCAGCCTGACAGGGGTTGGCGAGACCCAGTACTTC,CASSLTGVGETQYF
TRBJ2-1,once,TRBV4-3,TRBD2,TGCGCCAGCAGCCCTTTAGCGGGACTCGACAATGAGCAGTTCTTC,CASSPLAGLDNEQFF
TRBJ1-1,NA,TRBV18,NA,TGTGCCAGCTCACCGCGACAGGCGAACACTGAAGCTTTCTTT,CASSPRQANTEAFF
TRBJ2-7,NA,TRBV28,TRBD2,TGTGCCAGCACCGTAGGGACTAACTCCTACGAGCAGTACTTC,CASTVGTNSYEQYF
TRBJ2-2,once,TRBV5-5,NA,TGTGCCAGCAGCTTGGTTAGTCTCGGGGAGCTGTTTTTT,CASSLVSLGELFF
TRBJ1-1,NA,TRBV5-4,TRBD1,TGTGCCAGCAACCTACAGGGGGCAGAGAACACTGAAGCTTTCTTT,CASNLQGAENTEAFF
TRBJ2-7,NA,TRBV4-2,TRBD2,TGTGCCAGCAGCCAAGGTGGGCGGGAGCCGTTTTACGAGCAGTACTTC,CASSQGGREPFYEQYF
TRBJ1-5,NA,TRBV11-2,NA,TGTGCCAGCAGCCCTGGGGGGGGCAATCAGCCCCAGCATTTT,CASSPGGGNQPQHF
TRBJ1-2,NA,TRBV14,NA,TGTGCCAGCAGCCAAGGGCCAGGGGAGTACTATGGCTACACCTTC,CASSQGPGEYYGYTF
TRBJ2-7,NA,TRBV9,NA,TGTGCCAGCAGCGCCTCTACTTACGAGCAGTACTTC,CASSASTYEQYF
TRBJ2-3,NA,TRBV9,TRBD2,TGTGCCAGCAGCCCCCGGGACTATCGCTCGGGTGATACGCAGTATTTT,CASSPRDYRSGDTQYF
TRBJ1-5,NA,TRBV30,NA,TGTGCCTGGACCGCGGGGGGGTCTAGCAATCAGCCCCAGCATTTT,CAWTAGGSSNQPQHF
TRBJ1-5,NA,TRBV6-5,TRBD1,TGTGCCAGCAGTTGGGACAGTAACAATCAGCCCCAGCATTTT,CASSWDSNNQPQHF
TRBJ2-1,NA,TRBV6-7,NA,TGTGCCAGCAGTTGGGCTAGCGCGGAGGACGGTGAGCAGTTCTTC,CASSWASAEDGEQFF